The source of this T cell receptor beta chain is a study of T cells in Graves' hyperthyroidism and ophthalmopathy. CDR3 length: 15 residues. Trimming removed 5 bases at V and 1 base at J, with 12 bases between. Germline V gene sequence: CDR1 MNHNS, CDR2 SASEGT. This clonotype showed up many times. Its antigen is as yet unknown. Study results and caveats: In blood, most of the thyroid clonotypes expanded above 0.001 were also present.

Amplification targeted TCR beta CDR3 regions from RNA transcripts. The study used the HTBI primer set for a first-round RT-PCR of the TCR CDR3. Via MiXCR, TCRdb re-called the multiplex PCR reads, giving one row per CDR3 protein. The data hold around 200,000 distinct CDR3 sequences, with 17% observed a single time. The PBMCs were sourced from fresh peripheral blood (about 10 ml). The chain joins TRBV6-1 to TRBJ1-3; tentatively, D is TRBD1 (6 bases). This clonotype was obtained from a woman aged 45-65 years with Graves' hyperthyroidism. Sequencing used blood. CDR3 loop: CASSLQGGSGNTIYF. The CDR3 DNA sequence: TGTGCCAGCAGTTTACAGGGAGGTTCTGGAAACACCATATATTTT.